This TCR beta chain emerged from a study of cytotoxic CD8 clonotypes in ibrutinib-treated CLL. This CDR3 comprises 15 residues. Trimming cost V 0 bases and J 1 base, with 10 bases left between them. Germline assignment: CDR1 SGHDT and CDR2 YYEEEE. Profiled with immunoSEQ multiplex PCR; TCRdb holds only in-frame clones, not every one. The table lists over 40,000 clones, around four fifths of them singletons. This chain joins TRBV5-6 and TRBJ1-2; D may be TRBD1 (5 bases). The sequenced sample was PBMCs, obtained after 24 months of ibrutinib treatment. The receptor comes from a human donor with chronic lymphocytic leukemia. CDR3 DNA: TGTGCCAGCAGCTTGGGGCAGGGCGATAACTATGGCTACACCTTC. It specifies CASSLGQGDNYGYTF.